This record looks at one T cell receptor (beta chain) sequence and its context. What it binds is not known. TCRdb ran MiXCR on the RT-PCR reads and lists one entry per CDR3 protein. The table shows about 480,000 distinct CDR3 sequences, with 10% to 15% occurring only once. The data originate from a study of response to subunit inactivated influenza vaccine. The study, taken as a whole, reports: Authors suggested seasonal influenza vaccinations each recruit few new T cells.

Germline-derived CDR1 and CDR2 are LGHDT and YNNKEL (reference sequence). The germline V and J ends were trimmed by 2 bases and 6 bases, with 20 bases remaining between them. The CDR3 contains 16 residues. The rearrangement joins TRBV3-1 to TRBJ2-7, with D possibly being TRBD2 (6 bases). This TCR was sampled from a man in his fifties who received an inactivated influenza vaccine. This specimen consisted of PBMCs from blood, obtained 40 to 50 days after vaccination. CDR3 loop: CASSQPGVDFRREQYF. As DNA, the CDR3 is TGTGCCAGCAGCCAACCGGGGGTCGATTTTCGCCGCGAGCAGTACTTC.